This T cell receptor beta chain comes out of a study of OX40 agonist ivuxolimab in advanced cancers. Study background: Ivuxolimab, which is an agonistic anti-OX40 (CD134) antibody, was administered to the patients. Having had anti-PD-1, anti-PD-L1 or anti-CTLA-4 therapy before was allowed, and approximately 40% had some.

General observations from the study: In the expanded peripheral T cells, antigen specificity was never determined. Compared with others, partial responders at 0.1-3.0 mg/kg displayed clonal expansion among the lowest.

Here immunoSEQ multiplex PCR was the method, and the copy in TCRdb shows in-frame clones only, minus some. The sample carries tens of thousands of clones, 75% to 90% recorded once. To note about this clone: Its target is unknown.

The CDR3 is 15 amino acids. V was clipped by 0 bases and J by 3 bases; unmatched bases: 5. Germline CDR1 reads SGHVS; CDR2 reads FQNEAQ. The source material was CD4+ or CD8+ T cells sorted from blood, sampled in a trial of the OX40 agonist ivuxolimab. This clonotype was sampled from an adult with an advanced solid tumor such as melanoma, head and neck, liver or kidney cancer. The V gene is TRBV7-8, the J gene TRBJ2-7; TRBD2 aligns across 7 bases. The chain's CDR3 is CASSLAQVAGYEQYF. Written as DNA, the CDR3 is TGTGCCAGCAGCTTAGCGCAGGTAGCGGGCTACGAGCAGTACTTC.